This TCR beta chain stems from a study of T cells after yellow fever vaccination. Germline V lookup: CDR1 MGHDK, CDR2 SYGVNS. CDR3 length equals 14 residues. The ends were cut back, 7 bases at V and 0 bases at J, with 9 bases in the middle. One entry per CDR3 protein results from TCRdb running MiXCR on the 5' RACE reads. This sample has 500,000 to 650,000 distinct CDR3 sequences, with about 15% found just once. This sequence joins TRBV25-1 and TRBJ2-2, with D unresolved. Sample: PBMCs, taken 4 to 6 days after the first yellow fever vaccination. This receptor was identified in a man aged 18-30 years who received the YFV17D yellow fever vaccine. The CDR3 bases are TGTGCCAGCACACCCGTGCCGAACACCGGGGAGCTGTTTTTT. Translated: CASTPVPNTGELFF.